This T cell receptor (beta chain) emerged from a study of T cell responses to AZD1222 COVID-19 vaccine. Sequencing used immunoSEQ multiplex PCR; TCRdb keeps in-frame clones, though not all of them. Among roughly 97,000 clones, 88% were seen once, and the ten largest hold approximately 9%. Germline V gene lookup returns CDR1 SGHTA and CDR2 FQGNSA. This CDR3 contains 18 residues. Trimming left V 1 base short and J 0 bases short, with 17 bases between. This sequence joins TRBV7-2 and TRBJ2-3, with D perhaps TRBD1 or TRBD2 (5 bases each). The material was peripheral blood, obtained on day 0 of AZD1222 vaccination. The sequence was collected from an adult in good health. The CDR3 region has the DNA TGTGCCAGCAGCTTAGTTTCCCTTGGGACCTATAGCACAGATACGCAGTATTTT. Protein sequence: CASSLVSLGTYSTDTQYF.